The rows below give T cell receptor beta chains drawn from one sample of a study of T cells after yellow fever vaccination. TCRdb reprocessed the 5' RACE reads via MiXCR and lists one record per CDR3 protein. Of 200,000 to 300,000 distinct CDR3 sequences detected, more than 6.5% appear once; the ten largest clones hold 1% to 1.2%. The source was CD4+ T cells sorted from PBMCs, collected on the day of the yellow fever booster vaccination. The receptors were sampled from a man between 25 and 39 years old who received the YFV17D yellow fever vaccine. The CDR3 runs from the conserved cysteine through the conserved F or W. The order of the fields is V gene, clone size, D gene, J gene, CDR3 DNA, CDR3 protein. The D gene is left open where the match is weak. Only some rows state a clone size, as once, few, many or a class for expanded clones.

v_gene: TRBV6-2/TRBV6-3
abundance: .
d_gene: .
j_gene: TRBJ2-6
CDR3nt: TGTGCCAGCAGGCCTTTAGGATCTGGGGCCAACGTCCTGACTTTC
CDR3aa: CASRPLGSGANVLTF

v_gene: TRBV20-1
abundance: .
d_gene: TRBD2
j_gene: TRBJ2-1
CDR3nt: TGCAGTGCTAGCCAGCGGGAGAGGAGTGAGCAGTTCTTC
CDR3aa: CSASQRERSEQFF

v_gene: TRBV28
abundance: .
d_gene: TRBD2
j_gene: TRBJ2-2
CDR3nt: TGTGCCAGCAAAACGGGGGGGGCGGAGAACACCGGGGAGCTGTTTTTT
CDR3aa: CASKTGGAENTGELFF

v_gene: TRBV9
abundance: .
d_gene: .
j_gene: TRBJ2-2
CDR3nt: TGTGCCAGCAGCGTAGATCCGGGCCGGACCGGGGAGCTGTTTTTT
CDR3aa: CASSVDPGRTGELFF

v_gene: TRBV29-1
abundance: .
d_gene: TRBD1
j_gene: TRBJ2-1
CDR3nt: TGCAGCTCCGGGACAGGGTTCGGGGACAATGAGCAGTTCTTC
CDR3aa: CSSGTGFGDNEQFF

v_gene: TRBV7-2
abundance: .
d_gene: .
j_gene: TRBJ2-1
CDR3nt: TGTGCCAGCAGCTTAAATCCAACAACTGAGCAGTTCTTC
CDR3aa: CASSLNPTTEQFF

v_gene: TRBV15
abundance: few
d_gene: .
j_gene: TRBJ1-3
CDR3nt: TGTGCCACCAGCAGAGAGGGGGGCTCTGGAAACACCATATATTTT
CDR3aa: CATSREGGSGNTIYF

v_gene: TRBV10-1
abundance: .
d_gene: .
j_gene: TRBJ2-1
CDR3nt: TGCGCCAGCCAACGGCCCGGTGTGGATGAGCAGTTCTTC
CDR3aa: CASQRPGVDEQFF

v_gene: TRBV4-1
abundance: .
d_gene: .
j_gene: TRBJ2-7
CDR3nt: TGCGCCAGCAGCCAAGAGGGGCTCCGCGAGCAGTACTTC
CDR3aa: CASSQEGLREQYF

v_gene: TRBV7-2
abundance: many
d_gene: TRBD1
j_gene: TRBJ2-2
CDR3nt: TGTGCCAGCAGCCCCCAGGGTAGGACAGGGTTCCCCGGGGAGCTGTTTTTT
CDR3aa: CASSPQGRTGFPGELFF

v_gene: TRBV29-1
abundance: .
d_gene: TRBD2
j_gene: TRBJ2-7
CDR3nt: TGCAGCGCCGCCCCGGTTCGGACTAGCGGGAGTTACGAGCAGTACTTC
CDR3aa: CSAAPVRTSGSYEQYF

v_gene: TRBV20-1
abundance: .
d_gene: .
j_gene: TRBJ1-2
CDR3nt: TGCAGTGCTACGGGACTGTCCTATGGCTACACCTTC
CDR3aa: CSATGLSYGYTF

v_gene: TRBV4-2
abundance: few
d_gene: TRBD1
j_gene: TRBJ2-4
CDR3nt: TGTGCCAGCAGCTTGGAGTCTGGGACAGGGAATAACATTCAGTACTTC
CDR3aa: CASSLESGTGNNIQYF

v_gene: TRBV18
abundance: few
d_gene: TRBD1
j_gene: TRBJ2-1
CDR3nt: TGTGCCAGCTCCCCCCGGGACAGGGGGAACAATGAGCAGTTCTTC
CDR3aa: CASSPRDRGNNEQFF

v_gene: TRBV27
abundance: few
d_gene: TRBD2
j_gene: TRBJ2-7
CDR3nt: TGTGCCAGCAGTCAGCCTAGCGGGGTCCGCTACGAGCAGTACTTC
CDR3aa: CASSQPSGVRYEQYF

v_gene: TRBV3-1
abundance: many
d_gene: .
j_gene: TRBJ1-2
CDR3nt: TGTGCCAGCAGCCAAAGCGGGGCGCGCGACTATGGCTACACCTTC
CDR3aa: CASSQSGARDYGYTF

v_gene: TRBV5-1
abundance: few
d_gene: .
j_gene: TRBJ2-2
CDR3nt: TGCGCCAGCAGCTCTTCAGGGGCGGGGACCGGGGAGCTGTTTTTT
CDR3aa: CASSSSGAGTGELFF

v_gene: TRBV19
abundance: few
d_gene: .
j_gene: TRBJ2-7
CDR3nt: TGTGCCAGTAGTATTAGAGGGGATCGGGGAGAGCAGTACTTC
CDR3aa: CASSIRGDRGEQYF

v_gene: TRBV13
abundance: many
d_gene: TRBD2
j_gene: TRBJ2-7
CDR3nt: TGTGCCAGCAGCCTCCCTAGCGGGAGAGCGGACGAGCAGTACTTC
CDR3aa: CASSLPSGRADEQYF

v_gene: TRBV29-1
abundance: few
d_gene: .
j_gene: TRBJ1-2
CDR3nt: TGCAGCGTTGACGGCTACACCTTC
CDR3aa: CSVDGYTF

v_gene: TRBV7-2
abundance: few
d_gene: .
j_gene: TRBJ2-5
CDR3nt: TGTGCCAGCAGCTTAGCGCGCGGCCAAGAGACCCAGTACTTC
CDR3aa: CASSLARGQETQYF

v_gene: TRBV11-2
abundance: .
d_gene: .
j_gene: TRBJ2-1
CDR3nt: TGTGCCAGCAGCCTAAATTTGGGGTATGAGCAGTTCTTC
CDR3aa: CASSLNLGYEQFF

v_gene: TRBV2
abundance: few
d_gene: .
j_gene: TRBJ1-1
CDR3nt: TGTGCCAGCAGTGAGGACCCCGCCAAGGGCACTGAAGCTTTCTTT
CDR3aa: CASSEDPAKGTEAFF

v_gene: TRBV6-5
abundance: many
d_gene: .
j_gene: TRBJ2-1
CDR3nt: TGTGCCAGCAGTTACGCAAGAAGCCCTTACAATGAGCAGTTCTTC
CDR3aa: CASSYARSPYNEQFF

v_gene: TRBV12-3/TRBV12-4
abundance: few
d_gene: .
j_gene: TRBJ2-1
CDR3nt: TGTGCCAGCAGATCCAGTGGGACAATTGAGCAGTTCTTC
CDR3aa: CASRSSGTIEQFF

v_gene: TRBV12-3/TRBV12-4
abundance: few
d_gene: .
j_gene: TRBJ2-7
CDR3nt: TGTGCCAGCAGATTACTAGGAGGGTCCTACGAGCAGTACTTC
CDR3aa: CASRLLGGSYEQYF

v_gene: TRBV19
abundance: few
d_gene: TRBD1
j_gene: TRBJ1-2
CDR3nt: TGTGCCACTGAGACAGGGCCCGGCTATGGCTACACCTTC
CDR3aa: CATETGPGYGYTF

v_gene: TRBV12-3/TRBV12-4
abundance: many
d_gene: TRBD2
j_gene: TRBJ2-3
CDR3nt: TGTGCCAGCAGTTCCCGGAGGGGAGGGACAGATACGCAGTATTTT
CDR3aa: CASSSRRGGTDTQYF

v_gene: TRBV20-1
abundance: few
d_gene: .
j_gene: TRBJ2-7
CDR3nt: TGCAGTGCTGAGATACCGGGACGGCGTTTTTACGAGCAGTACTTC
CDR3aa: CSAEIPGRRFYEQYF

v_gene: TRBV15
abundance: .
d_gene: TRBD2
j_gene: TRBJ2-3
CDR3nt: TGTGCCACCAGCAGAACCCTCGATCCCCTAGCGGGATACAATACGCAGTATTTT
CDR3aa: CATSRTLDPLAGYNTQYF

v_gene: TRBV18
abundance: many
d_gene: TRBD1
j_gene: TRBJ2-1
CDR3nt: TGTGCCAGCTCACCGGACAGGGCTAACAATGAGCAGTTCTTC
CDR3aa: CASSPDRANNEQFF

v_gene: TRBV6-2/TRBV6-3
abundance: few
d_gene: .
j_gene: TRBJ1-6
CDR3nt: TGTGCCAGCAGTCGCGCGGCGAAGGGGAAGGATAATTCACCCCTCCACTTT
CDR3aa: CASSRAAKGKDNSPLHF

v_gene: TRBV6-1
abundance: .
d_gene: .
j_gene: TRBJ2-2
CDR3nt: TGTGCCAGCAGCCCCCTCGGGCGTACAAACACCGGGGAGCTGTTTTTT
CDR3aa: CASSPLGRTNTGELFF

v_gene: TRBV30
abundance: many
d_gene: .
j_gene: TRBJ2-2
CDR3nt: TGTGCCTGTGACGGGGCGGGACACACCGGGGAGCTGTTTTTT
CDR3aa: CACDGAGHTGELFF

v_gene: TRBV7-3
abundance: few
d_gene: TRBD2
j_gene: TRBJ2-1
CDR3nt: TGTGCCAGCAGCCTGACTAGCGGCACAGCTTACAATGAGCAGTTCTTC
CDR3aa: CASSLTSGTAYNEQFF

v_gene: TRBV2
abundance: few
d_gene: .
j_gene: TRBJ1-5
CDR3nt: TGTGCCAGCGTTATCAATCAGGGCGGCAATCAGCCCCAGCATTTT
CDR3aa: CASVINQGGNQPQHF

v_gene: TRBV20-1
abundance: few
d_gene: TRBD1
j_gene: TRBJ2-7
CDR3nt: TGCAGTGCTTTCCGGGACAGGGTTTACGAGCAGTACTTC
CDR3aa: CSAFRDRVYEQYF

v_gene: TRBV7-8
abundance: few
d_gene: .
j_gene: TRBJ1-3
CDR3nt: TGTGCCAGCAGCTTATCGACGAAAGGAAACACCATATATTTT
CDR3aa: CASSLSTKGNTIYF

v_gene: TRBV11-3
abundance: many
d_gene: TRBD2
j_gene: TRBJ2-3
CDR3nt: TGTGCCAGCAGCGGCGGGAGCGATACGCAGTATTTT
CDR3aa: CASSGGSDTQYF

v_gene: TRBV18
abundance: few
d_gene: .
j_gene: TRBJ1-4
CDR3nt: TGTGCCAGCTCACTTTCGGAGCCCACAACTAATGAAAAACTGTTTTTT
CDR3aa: CASSLSEPTTNEKLFF

v_gene: TRBV9
abundance: few
d_gene: .
j_gene: TRBJ2-1
CDR3nt: TGTGCCAGCAGCGTAGACCAGCGGAGGAACAATGAGCAGTTCTTC
CDR3aa: CASSVDQRRNNEQFF

v_gene: TRBV6-6
abundance: .
d_gene: .
j_gene: TRBJ2-1
CDR3nt: TGTGCCAGCCGGCCAGGGGTCGCGGGGGAGCAGTTCTTC
CDR3aa: CASRPGVAGEQFF

v_gene: TRBV27
abundance: .
d_gene: .
j_gene: TRBJ2-1
CDR3nt: TGTGCCAGCAGTCACCAAGTGGTAGTGTTTTATGAGCAGTTCTTC
CDR3aa: CASSHQVVVFYEQFF